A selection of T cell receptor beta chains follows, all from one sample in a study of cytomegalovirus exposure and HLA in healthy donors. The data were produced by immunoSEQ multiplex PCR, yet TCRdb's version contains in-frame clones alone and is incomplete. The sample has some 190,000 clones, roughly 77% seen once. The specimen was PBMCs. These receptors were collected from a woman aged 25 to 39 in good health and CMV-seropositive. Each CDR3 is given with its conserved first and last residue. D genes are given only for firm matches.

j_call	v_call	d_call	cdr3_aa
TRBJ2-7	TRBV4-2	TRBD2	CASSQDTPLAGGEQYF
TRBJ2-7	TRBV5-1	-	CASRMSRGYEQYF
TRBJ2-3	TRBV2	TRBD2	CASRGGTDTQYF
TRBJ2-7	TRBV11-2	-	CASSLAGTNYEQYF
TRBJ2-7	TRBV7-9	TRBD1	CASSLRQGTYEQYF
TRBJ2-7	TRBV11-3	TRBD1	CASSIDRGTYEQYF
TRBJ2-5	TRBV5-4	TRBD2	CATRLAGGEVRTQYF
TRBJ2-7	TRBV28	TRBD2	CASASGGPSYEQYF
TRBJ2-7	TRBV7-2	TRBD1	CASSPPGTGIREQYF
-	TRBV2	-	CATMRYTYEQYF
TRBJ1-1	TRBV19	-	CASSIYRNTEAFF
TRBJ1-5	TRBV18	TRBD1	CASSPQGANQPQHF
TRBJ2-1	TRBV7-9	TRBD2	CASSLERGGHDEQFF
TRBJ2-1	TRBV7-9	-	CASSLTVLGQFF